Given below is one T cell receptor (beta chain) in context. The antigen remains unidentified. The data were taken from a study of identical twins. Study-level results: Cross-sectional statistics underpinned the conclusions; the same donors were not followed. Where beta out-of-frame sequences were concerned, excess twin sharing was weaker. Insertion counts were lower in abundant cord blood beta clonotypes, a trend that memory repertoires did not show.

A universal primer site was created by template switching, with the cDNA bearing unique molecular identifiers. TCRdb used MiXCR to reprocess the 5' RACE reads, holding one entry per CDR3 protein. The data show a few hundred thousand distinct CDR3 sequences, 9% to 10% seen once. Sequences were obtained from naive T cells sorted from blood. This TCR came from a woman aged 45-59 years in good health.

The CDR3 spells CASSKVLAGGTNYEQYF. CDR3 in DNA: TGTGCCAGCAGCAAGGTGCTAGCGGGAGGGACCAACTACGAGCAGTACTTC. The chain joins TRBV21-1 to TRBJ2-7; no check of the table's D call, TRBD2, against the DNA was made. TRBV21-1 is designated a pseudogene. CDR3 length equals 17 residues.